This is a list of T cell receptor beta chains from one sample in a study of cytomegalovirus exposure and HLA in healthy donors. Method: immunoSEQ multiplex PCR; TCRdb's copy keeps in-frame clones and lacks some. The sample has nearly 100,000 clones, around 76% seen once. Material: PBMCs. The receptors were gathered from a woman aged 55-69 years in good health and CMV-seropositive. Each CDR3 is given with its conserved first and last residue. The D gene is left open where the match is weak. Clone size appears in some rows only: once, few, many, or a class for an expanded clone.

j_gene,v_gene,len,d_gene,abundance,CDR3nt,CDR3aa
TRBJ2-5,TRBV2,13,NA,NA,TGTGCCAGCAGTGAGGTGTTGAGGATAGCCCAGTACTTC,CASSEVLRIAQYF
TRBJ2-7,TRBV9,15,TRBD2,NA,TGTGCCAGCAGCTTCGGGACTAGCGGGAGGAGTGAGCAGTACTTC,CASSFGTSGRSEQYF
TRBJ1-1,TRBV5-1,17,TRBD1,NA,TGCGCCAGCAGCCCCCACTACAGGGGGAAAATGAACACTGAAGCTTTCTTT,CASSPHYRGKMNTEAFF
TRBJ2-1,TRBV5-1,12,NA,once,TGCGCCAGCAGCTTGGGGCACAATGAGCAGTTCTTC,CASSLGHNEQFF
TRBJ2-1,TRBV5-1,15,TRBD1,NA,TGCGCCAGCAGCTCCGGGACAGGGAAGAGTGGTGAGCAGTTCTTC,CASSSGTGKSGEQFF
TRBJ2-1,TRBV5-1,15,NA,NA,TGCGCCAGCAGCTTGGGACAAACTAGAAACAATGAGCAGTTCTTC,CASSLGQTRNNEQFF
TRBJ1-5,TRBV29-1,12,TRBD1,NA,TGCAGCGTAAGGACAGGGGGTCAGCCCCAGCATTTT,CSVRTGGQPQHF
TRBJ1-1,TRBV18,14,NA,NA,TGTGCCAGCTCACCACCTTCTAGTCACACTGAAGCTTTCTTT,CASSPPSSHTEAFF
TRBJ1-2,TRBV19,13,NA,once,TGTGCCAGTAGCCCCCACAGCGGGGGTGGCTACACCTTC,CASSPHSGGGYTF
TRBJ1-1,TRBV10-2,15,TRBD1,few,TGCGCCAGCAGTCCCGGACAGGGTGGGCACACTGAAGCTTTCTTT,CASSPGQGGHTEAFF
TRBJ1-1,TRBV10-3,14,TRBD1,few,TGTGCCATCGGCTTTGACAGGGGGTGGACTGAAGCTTTCTTT,CAIGFDRGWTEAFF
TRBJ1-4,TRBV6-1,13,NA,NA,TGTGCCAGCTTGCGGGGGGCAGATGAAAAACTGTTTTTT,CASLRGADEKLFF
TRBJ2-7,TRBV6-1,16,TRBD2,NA,TGTGCCAGCAGTGGCCGGAGGACTAGCAGGGTCCTCGAGCAGTACTTC,CASSGRRTSRVLEQYF
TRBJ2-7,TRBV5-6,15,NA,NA,TGTGCCAGCAGCTCCCGAGGACATTGGACCTACGAGCAGTACTTC,CASSSRGHWTYEQYF
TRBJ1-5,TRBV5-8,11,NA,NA,TGTGCCAGCAGTCGAATGCGGCCCCAGCATTTT,CASSRMRPQHF
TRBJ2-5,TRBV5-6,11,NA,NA,TGTGCCAGCAGCGTCGAAGAGACCCAGTACTTC,CASSVEETQYF
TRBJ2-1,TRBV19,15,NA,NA,TGTGCCAGTAGTGCCGCGGGACCAGGAAGGGATGAGCAGTTCTTC,CASSAAGPGRDEQFF
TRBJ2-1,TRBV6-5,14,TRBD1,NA,TGTGCCAGCAGTACTAGGACAGGGGGCGGGGAGCAGTTCTTC,CASSTRTGGGEQFF
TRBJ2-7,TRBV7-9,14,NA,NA,TGTGCCAGCAGCTCAGGCCCGGGACACTACGAGCAGTACTTC,CASSSGPGHYEQYF
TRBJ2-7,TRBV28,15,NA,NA,TGTGCCAGCAGTTTACCCTCCTTGTCAGGGTGGGAGCAGTACTTC,CASSLPSLSGWEQYF
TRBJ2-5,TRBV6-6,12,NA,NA,TGTGCCAGCACCAAATCCCAAGAGACCCAGTACTTC,CASTKSQETQYF
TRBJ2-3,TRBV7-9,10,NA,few,TGTGCCAGCACCTCGGATACGCAGTATTTT,CASTSDTQYF
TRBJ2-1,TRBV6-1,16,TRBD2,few,TGTGCCAGCAGTGCCCGGGTAGCGGGTAAGATGAATGAGCAGTTCTTC,CASSARVAGKMNEQFF
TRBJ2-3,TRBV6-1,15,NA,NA,TGTGCCAGCAGTGAAGGGCTAGGGGCAGTAGATACGCAGTATTTT,CASSEGLGAVDTQYF
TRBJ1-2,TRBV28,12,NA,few,TGTGCCAGCAGCTCGGCGGTCTATGGCTACACCTTC,CASSSAVYGYTF
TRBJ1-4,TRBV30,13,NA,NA,TGTGCCTGGTTGAGGAGGAGAAATGAAAAACTGTTTTTT,CAWLRRRNEKLFF
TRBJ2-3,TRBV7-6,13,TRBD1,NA,TGTGCCAGCAGCAGGGACAGGGTCGATACGCAGTATTTT,CASSRDRVDTQYF
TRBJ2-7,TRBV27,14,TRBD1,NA,TGTGCCAGCCGACAGGGGGTAAACTCCTACGAGCAGTACTTC,CASRQGVNSYEQYF
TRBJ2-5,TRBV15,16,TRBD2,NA,TGTGCCACCAGCCCTTATAGCGGGAGGCCCCAAGAGACCCAGTACTTC,CATSPYSGRPQETQYF
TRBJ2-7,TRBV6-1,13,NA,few,TGTGCCAGCAGTGCTCTCAGGGGCTACGAGCAGTACTTC,CASSALRGYEQYF
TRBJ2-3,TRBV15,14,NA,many,TGTGCCACTTGCAAAGGGGCTGAGACAGATACGCAGTATTTT,CATCKGAETDTQYF
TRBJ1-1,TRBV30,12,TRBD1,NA,TGTGCCTGGAGTGGGATGGGACAGGGAGCTTTCTTT,CAWSGMGQGAFF
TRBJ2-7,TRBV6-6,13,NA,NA,TGTGCCAGCAGTTTCCTATCCAACTACGAGCAGTACTTC,CASSFLSNYEQYF
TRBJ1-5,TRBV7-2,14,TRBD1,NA,TGTGCCAGCAGCTTGACAGGGATGGGTCAGCCCCAGCATTTT,CASSLTGMGQPQHF
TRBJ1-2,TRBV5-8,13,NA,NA,TGTGCCAGCAGCTCGGCCACAGTCTATGGCTACACCTTC,CASSSATVYGYTF
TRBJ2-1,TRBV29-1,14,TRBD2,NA,TGCAGCGTGAAGACTAGCGGGATAAGAAATGAGCAGTTCTTC,CSVKTSGIRNEQFF
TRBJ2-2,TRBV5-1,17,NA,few,TGCGCCAGCAGCTTGGTAGGCAGGGGCAACTGGAACCGGGAGCTGTTTTTT,CASSLVGRGNWNRELFF
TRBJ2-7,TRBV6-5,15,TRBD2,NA,TGTGCCAGCAGTTACGGGCAAGCGGGAATCTACGAGCAGTACTTC,CASSYGQAGIYEQYF
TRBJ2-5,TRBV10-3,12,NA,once,TGTGCCATCAGTGAGCAGCAAGAGACCCAGTACTTC,CAISEQQETQYF
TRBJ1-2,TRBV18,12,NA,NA,TGTGCCAGCTCACCAACGGGGTATGGCTACACCTTC,CASSPTGYGYTF
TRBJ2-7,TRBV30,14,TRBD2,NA,TGTGCCTGGACTTGGACTAGCGCTAACTACGAGCAGTACTTC,CAWTWTSANYEQYF
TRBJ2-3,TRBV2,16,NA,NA,TGTGCCAGCAGTGAGAATTGGGCAGCTAGCACAGATACGCAGTATTTT,CASSENWAASTDTQYF
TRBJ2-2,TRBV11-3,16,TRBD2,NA,TGTGCCAGCAGCTTAGGGGGCGGGAGCGACACCGGGGAGCTGTTTTTT,CASSLGGGSDTGELFF
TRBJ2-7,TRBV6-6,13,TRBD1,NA,TGTGCCAGCCGGACTGCAACGGGGACAGGTATCGAGTTC,CASRTATGTGIEF
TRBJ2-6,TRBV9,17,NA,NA,TGTGCCAGCAGCGGCAGCGGCGCGGTCTCTGGGGCCAACGTCCTGACTTTC,CASSGSGAVSGANVLTF
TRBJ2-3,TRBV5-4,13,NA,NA,TGTGCCAGCAGGGACACGGGCACAGATACGCAGTATTTT,CASRDTGTDTQYF
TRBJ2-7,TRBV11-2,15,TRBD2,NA,TGTGCCAGCAGCTTAGTAGCGGGAGCTCTTTACGAGCAGTACTTC,CASSLVAGALYEQYF
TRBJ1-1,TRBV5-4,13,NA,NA,TGTGCCAGCAGTAGGGGGATGGGCACTGAAGCTTTCTTT,CASSRGMGTEAFF
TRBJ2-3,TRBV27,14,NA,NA,TGTGCCAGCCAAGGACTAATCCCGACAGATACGCAGTATTTT,CASQGLIPTDTQYF
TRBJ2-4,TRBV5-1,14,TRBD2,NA,TGCGCCTCCCGGGAGGGGCCCGGGGGGAACATTCAGTACTTC,CASREGPGGNIQYF
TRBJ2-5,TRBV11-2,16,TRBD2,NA,TGTGCCAGCAGCTTGGGACTAGCGGGAGGTCAAGAGACCCAGTACTTC,CASSLGLAGGQETQYF
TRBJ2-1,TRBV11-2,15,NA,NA,TGTGCCAGCAGCTTGGGTCAGGGAAGCTACAATGAGCAGTTCTTC,CASSLGQGSYNEQFF
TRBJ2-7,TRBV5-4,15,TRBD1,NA,TGTGCCAGCAGCTTGCCTCAGACAGGGTCCTACGAGCAGTACTTC,CASSLPQTGSYEQYF
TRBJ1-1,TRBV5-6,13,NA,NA,TGTGCCAGCAGCTCCGGCCCAGGGACTGAAGCTTTCTTT,CASSSGPGTEAFF
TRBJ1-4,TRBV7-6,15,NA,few,TGTGCCAGTTTAGAATTGGGAGCAGAAGGTGAAAAACTGTTTTTT,CASLELGAEGEKLFF
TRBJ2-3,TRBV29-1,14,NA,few,TGCAGCGTCAATAGTCTAGGGGGCACAGATACGCAGTATTTT,CSVNSLGGTDTQYF
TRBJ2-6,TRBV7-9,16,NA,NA,TGTGCCAGCAGCCTCCCAACAGGTGTTGGGGCCAACGTCCTGACTTTC,CASSLPTGVGANVLTF